This passage covers 9 T cell receptor beta chains from one sample sequenced in a study of shared clonotypes between healthy human individuals. Assay: immunoSEQ multiplex PCR; the TCRdb copy retains only in-frame clones and omits some. The sample carries approximately 2.1 million clones, more than 80% recorded once. The sequencing sample was made of naive CD4+ T cells from PBMCs. Subset: CD45RA+ positively selected. These receptor sequences come from a man younger than 35 in good health. Some clones in this sample may be carry-over from other donors' samples.

The chain recombines TRBV7-2 with TRBJ2-7; tentatively, D is TRBD2 (6 bases). The CDR3 spans 14 residues. CDR1 and CDR2 (germline): SGHTA, FQGNSA. The germline V and J ends were trimmed by 5 bases and 0 bases, with 11 bases remaining between them. The CDR3, as DNA: TGTGCCAGCAGCAATAGCGGATCCTCCTACGAGCAGTACTTC. Translation: CASSNSGSSYEQYF.

This chain joins TRBV5-1 and TRBJ2-7, with D perhaps TRBD1 (6 bases). Trimming cost V 3 bases and J 0 bases, with 19 bases left between them. The length of the CDR3 is 17 residues. From germline, CDR1 is SGHRS and CDR2 YFSETQ. The CDR3 DNA reads TGCGCCAGCAGCTCCCGAATAGTTGGACAGAGCTCCTACGAGCAGTACTTC. This encodes CASSSRIVGQSSYEQYF.

This clone has a single count. The J gene is TRBJ1-1, the V gene TRBV5-1, with D possibly TRBD1 on 5 matching bases. Germline CDR1 and CDR2: SGHRS and YFSETQ. Trimming left V 4 bases short and J 4 bases short, with 14 bases between. This CDR3 comprises 14 residues. CDR3 residues: CASSPMGGITEAFF. The CDR3 DNA is TGCGCCAGCAGCCCCATGGGGGGGATCACTGAAGCTTTCTTT.

The V call is TRBV7-3, the J call TRBJ2-2; D is unresolved. Germline CDR1 reads SGHTA; CDR2 reads FQGTGA. Trimming shortened V by 0 bases and J by 6 bases, and 11 bases separated the two germline ends. The CDR3 runs to 15 residues. In DNA, the CDR3 is TGTGCCAGCAGCTTAACGGCTGACCCCGCCGGGGAGCTGTTTTTT. Encoded protein: CASSLTADPAGELFF.

This chain links TRBV21-1 with TRBJ2-7; TRBD2 reflects the table's D call only, with no check against the DNA. TRBV21-1 is flagged as a pseudogene. CDR3 length: 19 amino acids. The DNA for the CDR3 is TGTGCCAGCAGCAAAAGGGTGACTAGCGGGAGGGATGGTTCCTACGAGCAGTACTTC. This gives the protein CASSKRVTSGRDGSYEQYF.

This clone was found a few times. The chain has TRBV6-1 and TRBJ1-2; D is unclear. V lost 0 bases and J 4 bases, leaving 9 bases between the germline ends. The CDR3 totals 14 residues. Germline V lookup: CDR1 MNHNS, CDR2 SASEGT. CDR3 sequence (DNA): TGTGCCAGCAGTGAAGCGCCGGCAGGCTATGGCTACACCTTC. This encodes CASSEAPAGYGYTF.

The V and J genes are TRBV5-1 and TRBJ2-3, with 10 nucleotides matching TRBD2. The CDR3 loop spans 16 amino acids. The V gene end was trimmed by 4 bases and the J gene end by 1 base; junction bases not matched to a gene: 6. The V gene's germline CDR1 is SGHRS and CDR2 YFSETQ. The CDR3 nucleotides are TGCGCCAGCAGCACCGGGACTAGCGCCCGCACAGATACGCAGTATTTT. Translated: CASSTGTSARTDTQYF. The complete variable domain, with remaining parts taken from reference TRBV5-1 and TRBJ2-3, reads KAGVTQTPRYLIKTRGQQVTLSCSPISGHRSVSWYQQTPGQGLQFLFEYFSETQRNKGNFPGRFSGRQFSNSRSEMNVSTLELGDSALYLCASSTGTSARTDTQYFGPGTRLTVL.

The rearrangement links TRBV9 to TRBJ2-1, with 7 bases fitting TRBD2. The CDR3 is 17 residues long. With 2 bases clipped from V and 0 bases from J, the junction kept 8 bases outside the gene matches. Looked up from germline, CDR1 is SGDLS and CDR2 is YYNGEE. The CDR3 region has the DNA TGTGCCAGCAGCGTGCTTCCTAGCGGTAGCTCCTACAATGAGCAGTTCTTC. Its protein is CASSVLPSGSSYNEQFF. Combining the CDR3 with reference TRBV9 and TRBJ2-1 gives the whole variable domain DSGVTQTPKHLITATGQRVTLRCSPRSGDLSVYWYQQSLDQGLQFLIQYYNGEERAKGNILERFSAQQFPDLHSELNLSSLELGDSALYFCASSVLPSGSSYNEQFFGPGTRLTVL.

This sequence joins TRBV5-4 and TRBJ1-1, with 8 bases fitting TRBD1. CDR1 and CDR2 from the germline V gene are SGHNT and YYREEE (reference sequence). The CDR3 is made up of 16 amino acids. The junction had 12 bases not matched to a gene; V was cut back by 4 bases and J by 4 bases. CDR3 DNA: TGTGCCAGCAGCCCGGACAGGGAGGTTGTACGCACTGAAGCTTTCTTT. Its translation is CASSPDREVVRTEAFF.